These 15 T cell receptor beta chains came from one sample sequenced in a study of T cell responses to AZD1222 COVID-19 vaccine listed by TCRdb under 2021. Libraries came from the immunoSEQ multiplex PCR assay. TCRdb retrieved this table from immuneACCESS and kept in-frame rearrangements only. Not all clones are present; in checked studies, unresolved V genes account for under half, and no reason is known for the remainder. A total of about 61,000 clones appear in this sample, roughly four fifths of them only once. The ten most abundant clones make up 26% of the sample. The sample's time point label, decoded: about 28 days (+/-7) after the second vaccine dose. This specimen consisted of peripheral blood, obtained 28 days after the second AZD1222 dose. These receptors were taken from an adult who received the AZD1222 COVID-19 vaccine.

This chain connects TRBV5-1 to TRBJ1-3, with D hard to call. The CDR3 is 14 amino acids. With 1 base removed from V and 2 bases from J, the gap between germline ends came to 7 bases. Germline assignment: CDR1 SGHRS and CDR2 YFSETQ. The CDR3 DNA is TGCGCCAGCAGCTTGAGGCCCCCTGGAAACACCATATATTTT. Its translation is CASSLRPPGNTIYF.

This clone appeared once. The genes are TRBV9 and TRBJ2-2; 11 bases map to TRBD2. V shed 3 bases and J 7 bases; nucleotides not matched to a gene: 5. Per germline, CDR1 SGDLS and CDR2 YYNGEE. The CDR3 sequence is 15 residues long. The CDR3 bases are TGTGCCAGCAGCGAGACTAGCGGGACGGTCGGGGAGCTGTTTTTT. Its translation: CASSETSGTVGELFF.

This chain links TRBV7-2 with TRBJ2-7; possible D gene TRBD2, 6 bases. Germline lookup yields CDR1 SGHTA and CDR2 FQGNSA. The V end was cut by 4 bases, the J end by 2 bases, with 21 bases between. The CDR3 totals 17 residues. The CDR3 reads CASSSRIGERATYEQYF. The CDR3 coding sequence is TGTGCCAGCAGCTCACGGATTGGGGAGCGGGCGACCTACGAGCAGTACTTC.

This clone has just a few counts. This chain's CDR3 is CASRTGGNSPLHF. The CDR3 DNA reads as TGTGCCAGCAGGACAGGGGGAAATTCACCCCTCCACTTT. The chain combines TRBV2 with TRBJ1-6; 9 nucleotides match TRBD1. Looked up from germline, CDR1 is SNHLY and CDR2 is FYNNEI. This CDR3 spans 13 amino acids. V lost 6 bases and J lost 7; bases outside the gene matches: 1. The whole variable domain, remainder taken from reference TRBV2 and TRBJ1-6, is EPEVTQTPSHQVTQMGQEVILRCVPISNHLYFYWYRQILGQKVEFLVSFYNNEISEKSEIFDDQFSVERPDGSNFTLKIRSTKLEDSAMYFCASRTGGNSPLHFGNGTRLTVT.

This chain links TRBV5-1 with TRBJ2-3; 7 positions agree with TRBD2. The germline V gene encodes CDR1 SGHRS and CDR2 YFSETQ. J lost 2 bases, V lost 4 bases, and 1 base had no gene match. This CDR3 spans 13 amino acids. Written as DNA, the CDR3 is TGCGCCAGCAGCCGACTAGCCACAGATACGCAGTATTTT. Translated, it gives CASSRLATDTQYF.

The CDR3, as DNA: TGTGCCAGCAGTTTGGCCACCTCAACTAATGAAAAACTGTTTTTT. Its protein product is CASSLATSTNEKLFF. J is TRBJ1-4 and V is TRBV28; the D is unclear. The V end was cut by 3 bases, the J end by 0 bases, with 8 bases between. The CDR3 consists of 15 residues. CDR1 is MDHEN and CDR2 is SYDVKM in the germline V gene.

The rearrangement joins TRBV6-4 to TRBJ1-5; D not resolved. The CDR3 spans 15 residues. Germline CDR1 MRHNA, CDR2 SNTAGT. V dropped 6 bases and J dropped 2 bases, with 14 bases sitting between them. For the CDR3, the DNA is TGTGCCAGCAGCGATGCTCCGGGAGGCAATCAGCCCCAGCATTTT. The encoded protein is CASSDAPGGNQPQHF.

The rearrangement joins TRBV19 to TRBJ1-6; 7 nucleotides match TRBD1. J lost 0 bases, V lost 8 bases, and 1 base had no gene match. CDR1 and CDR2 (germline): LNHDA, SQIVND (reference sequence). The CDR3 is 14 residues long. The CDR3 sequence is CASGDSSYNSPLHF. The CDR3 DNA sequence: TGTGCCAGTGGGGACAGCTCCTATAATTCACCCCTCCACTTT.

The V and J genes are TRBV18 and TRBJ2-1; D not resolved. The CDR3 runs to 11 residues. Germline values: CDR1 KGHSH, CDR2 LQKENI. The V end lost 3 bases, the J end lost 7 bases, and 4 bases lay between the germline ends. The CDR3, as DNA: TGTGCCAGCTCACCCAAAAATGAGCAGTTCTTC. This encodes CASSPKNEQFF. Filled out from reference TRBV18 and TRBJ2-1, the complete variable domain reads NAGVMQNPRHLVRRRGQEARLRCSPMKGHSHVYWYRQLPEEGLKFMVYLQKENIIDESGMPKERFSAEFPKEGPSILRIQQVVRGDSAAYFCASSPKNEQFFGPGTRLTVL.

The V gene is TRBV7-9, the J gene TRBJ1-2; D is perhaps TRBD1 (6 bases). The CDR3 has 15 residues. Germline V lookup: CDR1 SEHNR, CDR2 FQNEAQ (reference sequence). The germline V and J ends were trimmed by 5 bases and 0 bases, with 13 bases remaining between them. The CDR3: CASSPGQPTNYGYTF. The CDR3 DNA reads TGTGCCAGCAGCCCAGGACAGCCTACTAACTATGGCTACACCTTC.

The chain uses TRBV12-5 and TRBJ1-5; 12 bases map to TRBD1. The ends lost 0 bases at V and 4 bases at J; junction bases unmatched: 10. The CDR3 loop spans 19 amino acids. Germline loops: CDR1 LGHNT, CDR2 FRNRAP. The CDR3 DNA sequence: TGTGCTAGTGGTTTGGTATCGGGACAGGGGGCGAGTCGAAATCAGCCCCAGCATTTT. Residues: CASGLVSGQGASRNQPQHF. Full variable domain (outside the CDR3, taken from reference TRBV12-5 and TRBJ1-5): DARVTQTPRHKVTEMGQEVTMRCQPILGHNTVFWYRQTMMQGLELLAYFRNRAPLDDSGMPKDRFSAEMPDATLATLKIQPSEPRDSAVYFCASGLVSGQGASRNQPQHFGDGTRLSIL.

This clone was seen once. The genes are TRBV14 and TRBJ1-1; TRBD1 might be the D (5 bases). From germline, CDR1 is SGHDN and CDR2 FVKESK. V lost 1 base and J lost 1, with 19 bases in between. The CDR3 totals 18 residues. CDR3 residues: CASSQVLGGLFKNTEAFF. The CDR3 bases are TGTGCCAGCAGCCAAGTTCTGGGGGGTTTGTTTAAGAACACTGAAGCTTTCTTT.

V is TRBV28 and J is TRBJ2-7; no clear D. The CDR3 has 14 residues. V was cut by 4 bases and J by 6 bases, with 16 bases left in between. The V gene's germline CDR1 is MDHEN and CDR2 SYDVKM. This CDR3 reads CASSWIGNGREQYF. The CDR3 region has the DNA TGTGCCAGCAGTTGGATCGGAAATGGCCGCGAGCAGTACTTC. Using reference TRBV28 and TRBJ2-7 for the parts outside the CDR3, the full variable domain is DVKVTQSSRYLVKRTGEKVFLECVQDMDHENMFWYRQDPGLGLRLIYFSYDVKMKEKGDIPEGYSVSREKKERFSLILESASTNQTSMYLCASSWIGNGREQYFGPGTRLTVT.

The chain has TRBV5-5 and TRBJ2-3, with 7 nucleotides matching TRBD1. Germline CDR1 reads SGHKS; CDR2 reads YYEKEE (reference sequence). This CDR3 has 15 amino acids. V shed 3 bases, J shed 0 bases, and the junction held 4 bases outside the gene matches. CDR3: CASSWDRTSTDTQYF. In DNA form, the CDR3 reads TGTGCCAGCAGCTGGGACAGAACTAGCACAGATACGCAGTATTTT.

Only one count was recorded for this clone. The chain recombines TRBV10-3 with TRBJ1-5; 9 bases fit TRBD1. Trimming took 3 bases from V and 5 from J; bases not matched to a gene: 2. Germline loops: CDR1 ENHRY, CDR2 SYGVKD. CDR3 length: 14 residues. In nucleotides, the CDR3 is TGTGCCATCAGTGAAAGGACAGGGGATCAGCCCCAGCATTTT. Its translation: CAISERTGDQPQHF.